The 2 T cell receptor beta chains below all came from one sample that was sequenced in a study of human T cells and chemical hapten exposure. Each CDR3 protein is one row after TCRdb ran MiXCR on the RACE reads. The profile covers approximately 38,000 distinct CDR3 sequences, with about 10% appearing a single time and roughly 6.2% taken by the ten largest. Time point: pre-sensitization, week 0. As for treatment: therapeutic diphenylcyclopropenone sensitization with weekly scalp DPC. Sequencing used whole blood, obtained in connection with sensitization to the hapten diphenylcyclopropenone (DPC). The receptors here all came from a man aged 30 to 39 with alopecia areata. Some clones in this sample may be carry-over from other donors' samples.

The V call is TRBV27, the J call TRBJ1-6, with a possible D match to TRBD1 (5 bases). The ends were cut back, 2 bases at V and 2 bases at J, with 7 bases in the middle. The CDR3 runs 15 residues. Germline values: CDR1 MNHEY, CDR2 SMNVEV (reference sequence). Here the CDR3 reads CASSLQGTYNSPLHF. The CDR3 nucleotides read TGTGCCAGCAGTTTACAGGGTACCTATAATTCACCCCTCCACTTT.

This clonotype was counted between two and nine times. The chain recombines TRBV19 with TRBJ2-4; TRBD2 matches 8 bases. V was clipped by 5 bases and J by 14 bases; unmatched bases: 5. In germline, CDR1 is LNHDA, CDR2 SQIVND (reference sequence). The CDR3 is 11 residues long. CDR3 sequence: CASSGGRREYF. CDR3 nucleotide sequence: TGTGCCAGTAGTGGCGGGAGGAGAGAGTACTTC.